Below, one T cell receptor (beta chain) is given with its context. Its antigen is not known. Germline V CDR1 and CDR2: SNHLY, FYNNEI. Trimming cost V 7 bases and J 3 bases; bases outside gene matches: 5. There are 13 residues in the CDR3. This record belongs to a study of glioma-infiltrating T cells. The study, taken as a whole, reports: Above-expected tissue-blood divergence occurred in all gliomas, most in low-grade ones. Shared blood CDR3 signature motifs marked patients with low tissue-blood divergence. CDR3 overlap between tissue and blood was very small.

Using RNA template, CDR3s of TCR alpha and beta were amplified with iRepertoire arm-PCR. Each CDR3 protein gets one entry after TCRdb re-called the multiplex PCR reads with MiXCR. Of around 390,000 distinct CDR3 sequences listed, approximately 42% were seen once; the top ten hold more than 10%. The sequence was obtained from a human donor with low-grade glioma or glioblastoma, undergoing nonglioma brain surgery, or in good health (not recorded which). The sample taken for sequencing was glioma tissue, nonneoplastic brain tissue, or PBMCs (not recorded which). The rearrangement links TRBV2 to TRBJ2-7; TRBD1 matches at 8 bases. Written as DNA, the CDR3 is TGTGCCAGCAATACAGGGGGAAACTACGAGCAGTACTTC. This encodes CASNTGGNYEQYF.